Presented here are 16 T cell receptor beta chains from one specimen sequenced in a study of T-cell reconstitution after alpha-beta-depleted transplantation in children. TCRbeta library construction was performed incorporating unique molecular identifiers. TCRdb reprocessed the PCR reads via MiXCR and lists one record per CDR3 protein. The sample holds hundreds of thousands of distinct CDR3 sequences, 15% to 20% seen once. This specimen consisted of PBMCs, mostly from graft donor cells, obtained 360 days after TCRalphabeta/CD19-depleted stem cell transplant. The receptors here all came from a male patient under 10 years old who had a stem cell transplant for acute lymphoblastic leukemia, so the T cells may come from the graft donor.

The table lists this clonotype with a few counts. The CDR3 bases are TGTGCCAGCAGCACCTTGGACAGGGATTACAATGAGCAGTTCTTC. This encodes CASSTLDRDYNEQFF. The V and J genes are TRBV7-2 and TRBJ2-1; 8 positions agree with TRBD1. The CDR3 is 15 residues long. Germline loops: CDR1 SGHTA, CDR2 FQGNSA. V was pared by 5 bases and J by 4 bases, with 7 bases of the junction left unmatched.

This clonotype turned up a few times. The chain recombines TRBV4-1 with TRBJ1-3; D uncertain. V lost 0 bases and J 3 bases, leaving 12 bases between the germline ends. Per the germline V gene, CDR1 is MGHRA and CDR2 is YSYEKL. This CDR3 is built from 16 residues. The CDR3 nucleotides read TGCGCCAGCAGCCAAGATGGGAGGGCGAGTGGAAACACCATATATTTT. Protein sequence: CASSQDGRASGNTIYF.

As concerns this clonotype: One junction end disagrees with the germline gene, perhaps due to a read error. This rearrangement joins TRBV12-3 or TRBV12-4 to TRBJ1-1; D is uncertain. The CDR3 totals 16 residues. CDR3 region: CASCLVSRLGNTEAFF. CDR3 coding DNA: TGTGCCAGCTGTTTAGTAAGTCGACTGGGGAACACTGAAGCTTTCTTT.

This clonotype was counted only a few times. The chain has TRBV4-2 and TRBJ2-7; 9 bases line up with TRBD2. This CDR3 has 13 amino acids. J lost 6 bases, V lost 3 bases, and 3 bases had no gene match. Germline V gives CDR1 LGHNA, CDR2 YNFKEQ. CDR3 nucleotide sequence: TGTGCCAGCAGCCAGGGACTAGCTGGCGAGCAGTACTTC. Amino acids: CASSQGLAGEQYF.

In its sample, this clonotype was seen a few times. This chain links TRBV9 with TRBJ2-1; 8 bases agree with TRBD2. The trim removed 4 bases at V and 0 bases at J, leaving 12 bases unmatched. This CDR3 comprises 18 residues. CDR1 SGDLS and CDR2 YYNGEE come from the germline V gene. The CDR3 sequence is CASSPTEGSGSSYNEQFF. The CDR3 nucleotides are TGTGCCAGCAGCCCGACGGAGGGAAGCGGGAGCTCCTACAATGAGCAGTTCTTC.

This clonotype was seen more than once but under ten times. The chain combines TRBV5-4 with TRBJ2-7; the D gene is possibly TRBD1 (5 bases). The CDR3 contains 13 residues. Germline-derived CDR1 and CDR2 are SGHNT and YYREEE (reference sequence). V lost 2 bases and J 5 bases, leaving 11 bases between the germline ends. The CDR3 is CASSFRVDDEQYF. CDR3 coding DNA: TGTGCCAGCAGCTTCAGGGTTGACGACGAGCAGTACTTC.

The chain carries TRBV5-1 and TRBJ2-2; 8 positions agree with TRBD2. Per the germline V gene, CDR1 is SGHRS and CDR2 is YFSETQ. The V segment lost 6 bases and the J segment 5 bases; nucleotides outside the gene matches: 18. The CDR3 is 18 residues long. The CDR3 loop is CASIWGGRLAPGTGELFF. The CDR3 DNA is TGCGCCAGCATCTGGGGTGGCCGACTAGCGCCGGGGACCGGGGAGCTGTTTTTT.

This clonotype appeared a few times. The V gene is TRBV10-3, the J gene TRBJ2-1, with D possibly matching TRBD2 (6 bases). CDR1 is ENHRY and CDR2 is SYGVKD in the germline V gene. V lost 4 bases and J lost 7, with 14 bases in between. CDR3 length: 14 residues. CDR3 sequence (DNA): TGTGCCATCAGTGCCCGGACTGGAGGGAATGAGCAGTTCTTC. Amino acid sequence: CAISARTGGNEQFF.

This clonotype was recorded a few times. The rearrangement uses TRBV7-9 and TRBJ2-5, with D hard to call. The CDR3 has 11 residues. Trimming took 8 bases from V and 2 from J, leaving 6 bases between them. In germline, CDR1 is SEHNR, CDR2 FQNEAQ (reference sequence). The CDR3 sequence is CASCGQETQYF. The CDR3 nucleotides are TGTGCCAGCTGTGGGCAAGAGACCCAGTACTTC.

The rearrangement links TRBV28 to TRBJ2-6; D is uncertain. The CDR3 is 16 residues long. Germline V gives CDR1 MDHEN, CDR2 SYDVKM. V gave up 3 bases and J gave up 1 base, with 10 bases separating them. CDR3 sequence: CASSFPQWSGANVLTF. The CDR3 DNA reads as TGTGCCAGCAGTTTCCCTCAGTGGTCTGGGGCCAACGTCCTGACTTTC.

The V gene is TRBV6-5, the J gene TRBJ2-7; 7 bases align to TRBD1. Germline V lookup: CDR1 MNHEY, CDR2 SVGAGI. V was pared by 2 bases and J by 5 bases, with 9 bases of the junction left unmatched. The CDR3 extends over 15 amino acids. The CDR3 sequence is CASSYPGQAAHEQYF. The CDR3 region has the DNA TGTGCCAGCAGTTACCCCGGACAGGCAGCGCACGAGCAGTACTTC.

V gene TRBV12-3 or TRBV12-4 combines with J gene TRBJ1-1, with unresolved D. CDR3 length equals 13 residues. The V and J ends lost 4 bases and 4 bases respectively, with 10 bases between them. The CDR3 coding sequence is TGTGCCAGCAGTTATGCCCGGGGCACTGAAGCTTTCTTT. Encoded protein: CASSYARGTEAFF.

In this sample, this clonotype turned up many times. The chain carries TRBV30 and TRBJ2-1, with TRBD1 identical over 9 bases. Germline trimming cut 0 bases from V and 4 bases from J; bases unmatched to any gene: 4. Germline lookup yields CDR1 GTSNPN and CDR2 SVGIG (reference sequence). The CDR3 is 15 amino acids. The DNA for the CDR3 is TGTGCCTGGAGTGTACGGGACAGGGTTTACAATGAGCAGTTCTTC. Residues: CAWSVRDRVYNEQFF. Looking up the rest from reference TRBV30 and TRBJ2-1 gives the full variable domain: SQTIHQWPATLVQPVGSPLSLECTVEGTSNPNLYWYRQAAGRGLQLLFYSVGIGQISSEVPQNLSASRPQDRQFILSSKKLLLSDSGFYLCAWSVRDRVYNEQFFGPGTRLTVL.

This clonotype has only a few counts. The gene calls are TRBV2 and TRBJ1-6, with 9 bases matching TRBD1. Losses at the gene ends were 4 bases for V and 7 bases for J; bases not matched to a gene: 2. Germline loops: CDR1 SNHLY, CDR2 FYNNEI. CDR3 size: 14 residues. CDR3 coding DNA: TGTGCCAGCAGTGTAGGGACAGGGAATTCACCCCTCCACTTT. This encodes CASSVGTGNSPLHF.

The J gene is TRBJ1-2, the V gene TRBV6-6; D ambiguous. The CDR3 extends over 13 amino acids. Trimming pared 4 bases from V and 3 bases from J, leaving 9 bases between. Per germline, CDR1 MNHNY and CDR2 SVGAGI (reference sequence). DNA for the CDR3: TGTGCCAGCAGTTGGGCATCTGACTATGGCTACACCTTC. Protein product: CASSWASDYGYTF.

This clonotype was seen a handful of times. The genes are TRBV14 and TRBJ2-2; no reliable D call. Germline CDR1 SGHDN, CDR2 FVKESK. Trimming took 0 bases from V and 0 from J, leaving 8 bases between them. This CDR3 has 16 amino acids. The CDR3: CASSQEVLANTGELFF. As DNA, the CDR3 is TGTGCCAGCAGCCAAGAGGTCCTAGCGAACACCGGGGAGCTGTTTTTT.